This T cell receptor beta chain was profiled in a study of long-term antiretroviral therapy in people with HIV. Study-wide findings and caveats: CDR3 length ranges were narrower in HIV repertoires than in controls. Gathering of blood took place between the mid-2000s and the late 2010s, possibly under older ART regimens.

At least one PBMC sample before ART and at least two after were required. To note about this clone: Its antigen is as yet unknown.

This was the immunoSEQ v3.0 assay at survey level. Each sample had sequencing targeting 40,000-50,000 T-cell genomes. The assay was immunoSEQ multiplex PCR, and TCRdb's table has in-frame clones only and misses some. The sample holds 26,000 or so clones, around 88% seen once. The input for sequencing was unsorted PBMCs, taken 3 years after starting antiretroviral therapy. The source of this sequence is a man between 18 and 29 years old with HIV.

CDR3 bases: TGTGCCAGCAGGGTAGACGAGTACCAAGAGACCCAGTACTTC. It is translated as CASRVDEYQETQYF. The rearrangement links TRBV7-2 to TRBJ2-5, with D uncertain. This CDR3 is built from 14 residues. CDR1 and CDR2 from the germline V gene are SGHTA and FQGNSA. The V end lost 6 bases, the J end lost 0 bases, and 11 bases lay between the germline ends.